The sequence of this T cell receptor beta chain was determined in a study of shared clonotypes between healthy human individuals. Study-wide points: Generation of non-shared clonotypes was less probable than generation of clonotypes shared by all four donors. Depth was large, yet rarefaction showed that sorted-subset sequencing was incomplete.

To note about this clone: Its antigen is unknown. Other DNA sequences within the sample encode an identical CDR3.

All donors qualified as healthy HIV-negative adults and had experienced no recent acute infections or vaccinations. V lost 7 bases, J lost 4 bases, and 12 bases lay in between. CDR1 and CDR2 from the germline V gene are SGHNT and YYREEE (reference sequence). CDR3 length: 12 residues. Using immunoSEQ multiplex PCR, the repertoire was profiled, and TCRdb retains in-frame clones only, with some absent. The data show 1,400,000 or so clones, with just under 99% seen just once and over 0.3% held by the top ten. The chain joins TRBV5-4 to TRBJ2-7; TRBD1 might be the D (6 bases). The TCR was taken from a young man in good health. The material sequenced was naive CD4+ T cells sorted from blood. Subset in this sample: CD45RA+ positively selected. This CDR3 is CASSGQTYEQYF. The CDR3 nucleotides are TGTGCCAGCTCTGGACAGACATACGAGCAGTACTTC.